This TCR delta chain was identified during a study of gamma-delta T cells after stem cell transplantation. With CATT, TCRdb re-called clones from the RT-PCR reads. The data show more than 4,500 delta-chain clones, around 8.9% seen once. Germline V CDR1 and CDR2: GEAIGNYY, EKD. The CDR3 covers 17 residues. V dropped 1 base and J dropped 0 bases, with 17 bases sitting between them. Sequenced input: gamma-delta T cells. The chain has TRDV2 and TRDJ1, with D perhaps matching TRDD3 (6 bases). The TCR originated in a human donor. It is not recorded whose cells these are; they may come from a transplant donor. Here the CDR3 reads CACDTLRRGTDTDKLIF. The CDR3 bases are TGTGCCTGTGACACTCTACGGCGGGGGACCGACACCGATAAACTCATCTTT.